This T cell receptor beta chain derives from a study of blood T cell repertoires in COVID-19. For the study at large: The origin of the acute and convalescent COVID-19 samples was the United States, Italy and Spain. The cDNA or gDNA used as material had been derived from T cells, B-cell-depleted T cells, or PBMCs.

This clone was detected only once. Per the original methods: Estimates of nucleated cell counts were drawn from the amplification of reference gene primers. TCRdb's copy holds only in-frame clones and misses some; the assay was immunoSEQ multiplex PCR. That table gives V, J and clone size, and the DNA gave D and trimming. Altogether approximately 77,000 clones are present, 65% to 90% being singletons, with the ten largest covering 8.5% to 10%. V lost 0 bases and J 0 bases, leaving 12 bases between the germline ends. Germline values: CDR1 SGHKS, CDR2 YYEKEE (reference sequence). This CDR3 has 16 amino acids.

The sequence was collected from a man aged 50-60 years with COVID-19, enrolled during active disease. The chain recombines TRBV5-5 with TRBJ1-1; weak D call: TRBD1 (5 bases). The specimen was peripheral blood. The CDR3 DNA is TGTGCCAGCAGCTTGGCCACAGGAGAAATGAACACTGAAGCTTTCTTT. Its protein product is CASSLATGEMNTEAFF.